The 8 T cell receptor beta chains given below trace back to one sample, sequenced in a study of cytomegalovirus exposure and HLA in healthy donors. Libraries were prepared by immunoSEQ multiplex PCR; TCRdb keeps only in-frame clonotypes and omits some of them. Here the sample spans roughly 220,000 clones, around nine tenths being singletons. The sequencing input was PBMCs. These TCRs come from a woman between 18 and 29 years old in good health and CMV-seronegative.

V gene TRBV10-3 combines with J gene TRBJ2-1; 9 bases align to TRBD2. The ends lost 10 bases at V and 2 bases at J; junction bases unmatched: 9. The CDR3 runs to 15 residues. The germline V gene encodes CDR1 ENHRY and CDR2 SYGVKD. In DNA form, the CDR3 reads TGTGCCACGCATAGCGGGAGTAGCGCCTACAATGAGCAGTTCTTC. It encodes CATHSGSSAYNEQFF.

V usage is TRBV29-1 and J usage is TRBJ2-5; a possible D gene is TRBD1 (5 bases). This CDR3 contains 14 residues. In germline, CDR1 is SQVTM, CDR2 ANQGSEA. V lost 5 bases to trimming and J lost 7 bases, with 20 bases between them. As DNA, the CDR3 is TGCAGCGTTAGGAATCTCATGGCTCAGGGGACCCAGTACTTC. This gives the protein CSVRNLMAQGTQYF.

This rearrangement joins TRBV7-8 to TRBJ1-5, with TRBD1 as a possible D gene (5 bases). The CDR3 loop spans 15 amino acids. Germline values: CDR1 SGHVS, CDR2 FQNEAQ. The V end lost 1 base, the J end lost 1 base, and 8 bases lay between the germline ends. The CDR3 reads CASSLGRGSNQPQHF. DNA for the CDR3: TGTGCCAGCAGCTTAGGGAGGGGAAGCAATCAGCCCCAGCATTTT.

The V call is TRBV4-1, the J call TRBJ2-7; 7 bases are a match to TRBD2. Germline V gives CDR1 MGHRA, CDR2 YSYEKL. The CDR3 runs to 16 residues. J was trimmed by 2 bases and V by 3 bases; bases with no gene match: 10. This chain's CDR3 is CASSHRRQRGPYEQYF. The CDR3 nucleotides are TGCGCCAGCAGCCACAGAAGACAGCGGGGCCCCTACGAGCAGTACTTC.

This chain links TRBV7-8 with TRBJ2-7; 16 nucleotides agree with TRBD2. V shed 0 bases and J 4 bases; nucleotides not matched to a gene: 0. Germline values: CDR1 SGHVS, CDR2 FQNEAQ. The CDR3 covers 16 residues. In nucleotides, the CDR3 is TGTGCCAGCAGCTTAGCGGGACTAGCGGGAGGGTACGAGCAGTACTTC. This translates into CASSLAGLAGGYEQYF.

The chain has TRBV5-1 and TRBJ2-1, with D hard to call. Trimming left V 0 bases short and J 10 bases short, with 8 bases between. Germline V gene data show CDR1 as SGHRS and CDR2 as YFSETQ. CDR3 length: 12 amino acids. For the CDR3, the DNA is TGCGCCAGCAGCTTGGCCGGAGAGGAGCAGTTCTTC. It encodes CASSLAGEEQFF.

This clone has a single count. The chain employs TRBV6-1 and TRBJ2-5; the match to TRBD1 covers 10 bases. V lost 7 bases to trimming and J lost 4 bases; unmatched junction nucleotides: 6. The CDR3 runs 14 residues. Germline assignment: CDR1 MNHNS and CDR2 SASEGT. The CDR3 is CASITDRGGETQYF. The CDR3 DNA follows: TGTGCCAGCATAACGGACAGGGGGGGAGAGACCCAGTACTTC.

The chain joins TRBV6-1 to TRBJ1-2, with 11 bases matching TRBD1. Trimming removed 5 bases from V and 8 bases from J; junction bases left unmatched: 4. Germline V CDR1 and CDR2: MNHNS, SASEGT. The CDR3 runs 13 residues. Written as DNA, the CDR3 is TGTGCCAGCAGTTCGGACAGGGGGCAGGGCTACACCTTC. Encoded protein: CASSSDRGQGYTF.